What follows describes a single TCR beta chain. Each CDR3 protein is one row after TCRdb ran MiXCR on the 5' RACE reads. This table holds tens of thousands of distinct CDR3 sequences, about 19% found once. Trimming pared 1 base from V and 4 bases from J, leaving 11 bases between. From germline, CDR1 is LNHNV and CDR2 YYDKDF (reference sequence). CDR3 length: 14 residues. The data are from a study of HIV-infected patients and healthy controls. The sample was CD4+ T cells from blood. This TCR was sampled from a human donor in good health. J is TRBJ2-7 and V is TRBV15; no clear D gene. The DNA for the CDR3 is TGTGCCACCAGCAGAGTGCTCGGAGTTTACGAGCAGTACTTC. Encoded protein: CATSRVLGVYEQYF.